One and the same sample provided the 6 T cell receptor beta chains below, sequenced in a study of T cell changes during pregnancy in multiple sclerosis. The assay was immunoSEQ multiplex PCR, and TCRdb's table has in-frame clones only and misses some. The sample consists of some 60,000 clones, about 90% of them appearing once. The sequences come from peripheral blood, collected in the second trimester of pregnancy. The receptors come from a female donor in good health, enrolled as a control in a pregnancy study.

The gene calls are TRBV6-1 and TRBJ1-2, with D possibly being TRBD1 (5 bases). Deletions cut 5 bases from V and 2 bases from J, with 12 bases between. Germline lookup yields CDR1 MNHNS and CDR2 SASEGT. The CDR3 extends over 14 amino acids. The CDR3 DNA follows: TGTGCCAGCAGTCCACAGGTCCGAAACTATGGCTACACCTTC. Its translation: CASSPQVRNYGYTF.

This CDR3 reads CASSTQGVGPQYF. The CDR3 DNA reads as TGTGCCAGCAGCACACAGGGGGTCGGGCCGCAGTATTTT. The chain couples TRBV5-4 to TRBJ2-3, with TRBD1 identical over 8 bases. Germline values: CDR1 SGHNT, CDR2 YYREEE (reference sequence). This CDR3 has 13 residues. The V and J ends lost 4 bases and 10 bases, in that order; junction bases with no gene match: 8.

This chain links TRBV9 with TRBJ2-5, with 8 nucleotides matching TRBD2. V trimming: 4 bases; J trimming: 5 bases; junction bases outside the gene matches: 13. The CDR3 extends over 16 amino acids. Looked up from germline, CDR1 is SGDLS and CDR2 is YYNGEE. The CDR3 region has the DNA TGTGCCAGCAGCCCCGGGGGGGAGATGGGAGGGGAGACCCAGTACTTC. As protein: CASSPGGEMGGETQYF. The entire variable domain, with the rest obtained from reference TRBV9 and TRBJ2-5, is as follows: DSGVTQTPKHLITATGQRVTLRCSPRSGDLSVYWYQQSLDQGLQFLIQYYNGEERAKGNILERFSAQQFPDLHSELNLSSLELGDSALYFCASSPGGEMGGETQYFGPGTRLLVL.

This chain links TRBV5-1 with TRBJ2-7; D uncertain. Germline V gene lookup returns CDR1 SGHRS and CDR2 YFSETQ. Trimming removed 1 base from V and 6 bases from J, with 14 bases in between. This CDR3 region has 14 residues. The DNA of the CDR3 is TGCGCCAGCAGCTTGATGCGGCTACCCTCCGAGCAGTACTTC. Amino acid sequence: CASSLMRLPSEQYF.

V usage is TRBV4-1 and J usage is TRBJ2-7; no clear D. CDR3 length: 15 residues. With 4 bases removed from V and 0 bases from J, the gap between germline ends came to 13 bases. Per the germline V gene, CDR1 is MGHRA and CDR2 is YSYEKL. This chain's CDR3 is CASSPIEVSSYEQYF. The CDR3 bases are TGCGCCAGCAGCCCGATAGAAGTAAGCTCCTACGAGCAGTACTTC.

Only a few counts were recorded for this clone. The rearrangement uses TRBV28 and TRBJ2-7; D may be TRBD2 (6 bases). The CDR3 contains 15 residues. CDR1 is MDHEN and CDR2 is SYDVKM in the germline V gene. The ends were cut back, 5 bases at V and 6 bases at J, with 20 bases in the middle. The CDR3 spells CASSKVEPGLSEQYF. CDR3 in DNA: TGTGCCAGCAGTAAAGTGGAACCGGGACTTAGCGAGCAGTACTTC.